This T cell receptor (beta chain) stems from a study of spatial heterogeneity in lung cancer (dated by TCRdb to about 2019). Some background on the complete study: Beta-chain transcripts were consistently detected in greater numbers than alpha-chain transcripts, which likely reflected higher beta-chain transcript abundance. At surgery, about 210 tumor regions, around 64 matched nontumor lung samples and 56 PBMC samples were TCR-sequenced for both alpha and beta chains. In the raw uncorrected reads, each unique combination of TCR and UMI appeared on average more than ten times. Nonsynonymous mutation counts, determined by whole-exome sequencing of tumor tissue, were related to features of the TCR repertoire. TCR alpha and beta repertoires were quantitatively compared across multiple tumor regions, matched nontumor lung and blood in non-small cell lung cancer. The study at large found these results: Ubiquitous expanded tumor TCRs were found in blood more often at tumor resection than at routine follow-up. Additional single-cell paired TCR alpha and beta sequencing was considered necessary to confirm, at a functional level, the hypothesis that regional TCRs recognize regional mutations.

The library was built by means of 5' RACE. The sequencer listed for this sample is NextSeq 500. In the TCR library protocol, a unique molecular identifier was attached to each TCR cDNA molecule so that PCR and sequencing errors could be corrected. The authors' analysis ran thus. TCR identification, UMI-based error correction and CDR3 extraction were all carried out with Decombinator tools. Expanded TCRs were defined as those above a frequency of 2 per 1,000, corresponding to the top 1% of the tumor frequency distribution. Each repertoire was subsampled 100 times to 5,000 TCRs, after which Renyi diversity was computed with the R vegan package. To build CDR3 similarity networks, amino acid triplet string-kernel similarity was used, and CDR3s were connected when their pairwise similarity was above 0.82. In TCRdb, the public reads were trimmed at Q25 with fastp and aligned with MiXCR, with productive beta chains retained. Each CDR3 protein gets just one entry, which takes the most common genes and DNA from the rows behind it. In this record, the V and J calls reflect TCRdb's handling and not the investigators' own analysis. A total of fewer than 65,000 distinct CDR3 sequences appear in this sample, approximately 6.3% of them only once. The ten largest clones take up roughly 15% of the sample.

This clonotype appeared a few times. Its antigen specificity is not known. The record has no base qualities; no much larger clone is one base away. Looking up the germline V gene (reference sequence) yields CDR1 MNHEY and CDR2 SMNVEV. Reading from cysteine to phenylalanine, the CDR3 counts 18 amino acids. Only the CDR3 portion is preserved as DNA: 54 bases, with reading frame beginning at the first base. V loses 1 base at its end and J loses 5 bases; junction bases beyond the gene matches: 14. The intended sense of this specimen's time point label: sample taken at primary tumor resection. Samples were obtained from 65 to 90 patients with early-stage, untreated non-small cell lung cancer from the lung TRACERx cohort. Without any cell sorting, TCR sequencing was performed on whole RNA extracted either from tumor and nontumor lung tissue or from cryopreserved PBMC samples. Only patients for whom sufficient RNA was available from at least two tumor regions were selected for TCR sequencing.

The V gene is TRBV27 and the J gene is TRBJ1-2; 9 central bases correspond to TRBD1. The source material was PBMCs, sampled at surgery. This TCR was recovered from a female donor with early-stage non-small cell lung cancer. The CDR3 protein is CASSLFSGQGPAGYGYTF. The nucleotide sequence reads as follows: TGTGCCAGCAGTTTATTCTCCGGACAGGGGCCAGCGGGATATGGCTACACCTTC.